This T cell receptor (beta chain) is from a study of T cells in Graves' hyperthyroidism and ophthalmopathy. Germline CDR1 is SNHLY and CDR2 is FYNNEI. Trimming took 2 bases from V and 6 from J; bases not matched to a gene: 11. This CDR3 is built from 17 residues. The study's findings and limits: Blood also contained most expanded thyroid clonotypes above 0.001.

RNA transcripts yielded amplified TCR beta CDR3 regions. An initial round of RT-PCR targeting the TCR CDR3 relied on the HTBI primer set. TCRdb called the multiplex PCR reads again in MiXCR, with one record for every CDR3 protein. The data show 250,000 to 300,000 distinct CDR3 sequences, roughly 15% seen once. This clonotype was detected many times. Its antigen is as yet unknown. V and J are TRBV2 and TRBJ1-5, with 9 nucleotides matching TRBD1. The sequencing sample was made of blood. The TCR was taken from a woman aged 40 to 55 with Graves' hyperthyroidism. The CDR3 here is CASSESGQGLKRQPQHF. The CDR3 DNA follows: TGTGCCAGCAGTGAAAGCGGACAGGGGTTAAAACGTCAGCCCCAGCATTTT.